The clone carrying this TCR beta chain was counted only a few times. No antigen is known for it. This sample is drawn from a study of identical twins. Whole-study results and caveats: Donors were not followed over many years; analysis was cross-sectional.

One entry per CDR3 protein, called by TCRdb with MiXCR from the 5' RACE reads. The sample yields approximately 600,000 distinct CDR3 sequences, approximately 9.6% seen once. Per germline, CDR1 DFQATT and CDR2 SNEGSKA (reference sequence). Trimming removed 4 bases from V and 6 bases from J, with 22 bases in between. CDR3 length: 15 residues. This sample was also put to use in a study of yellow fever vaccine responses in identical twins.

Sequences were obtained from PBMCs. J is TRBJ2-7 and V is TRBV20-1; D is ambiguous. This TCR was sampled from a woman between 18 and 30 years old in good health. The CDR3 reads CSAKFSGRSFGEQYF. DNA of the CDR3: TGCAGTGCTAAATTTTCGGGTCGCTCGTTTGGCGAGCAGTACTTC.